These T cell receptor beta chains were read from a single sample in a study of control samples from healthy donors and cancer patients. TCRdb keeps only in-frame clones here, not all; method: immunoSEQ multiplex PCR. The sample shows about 150,000 clones, 85% to 95% of them seen only once. Sample: blood. These receptors were collected from a man aged 50-59 years in good health. Both conserved end residues are part of each CDR3. The D gene is left open where the match is weak. Where a row states a size, it is once, few, many or the class of an expanded clone; other rows omit it.

clone_size | d_call | j_call | v_call | cdr3_nt | cdr3_aa
few | - | TRBJ2-1 | TRBV9 | TGTGCCAGCAATCGGGGGTTAAGCTCCTACAATGAGCAGTTCTTC | CASNRGLSSYNEQFF
- | - | TRBJ1-5 | TRBV3-1/TRBV3-2 | TGTGCCAGCAGCCAAGAGGGGGCAGGCTTTCAGCCCCAGCATTTT | CASSQEGAGFQPQHF
- | - | TRBJ2-7 | TRBV6-5 | TGTGCCAGCAGAACCAGGTCGGGGTACGAGCAGTACTTC | CASRTRSGYEQYF
- | - | TRBJ2-2 | TRBV5-1 | TGCGCCAGCAGCTTGTCGGGTTACACCGGGGAGCTGTTTTTT | CASSLSGYTGELFF
- | - | TRBJ1-2 | TRBV28 | TGTGCCAGCAGTCCGGGGAACTATGGCTACACCTTC | CASSPGNYGYTF
- | TRBD1 | TRBJ2-2 | TRBV5-1 | TGCGCCAGCAGCTGGGGGGACAGGGGGACCGCCGGGGAGCTGTTTTTT | CASSWGDRGTAGELFF
- | - | TRBJ1-6 | TRBV3-1/TRBV3-2 | TGTGCCAGCAGCCCGACAGACCAATCACCCCTCCACTTT | CASSPTDQSPLHF
- | - | TRBJ1-5 | TRBV28 | TGTGCCAGCAGTCCCGTACGCGGACAGAGCAATCAGCCCCAGCATTTT | CASSPVRGQSNQPQHF
once | - | TRBJ2-5 | TRBV5-1 | TGCGCCAGCAGCTGGGGCGGGGGAAGTTCGGGACAGAAAGAGACCCAGTACTTC | CASSWGGGSSGQKETQYF
- | TRBD1 | TRBJ2-3 | TRBV19 | TGTGCCAGTAGTATAGATCCCCAGGGGGCCACAGATACGCAGTATTTT | CASSIDPQGATDTQYF
- | - | TRBJ2-7 | TRBV6-1 | TGTGCCAGCAGCAGGGGCGAATTCAACTACGAGCAGTACTTC | CASSRGEFNYEQYF
few | TRBD1 | TRBJ2-2 | TRBV6-1 | TGTGCCAGCAGTGAAGGGGCAGGGGGCACCGGGGAGCTGTTTTTT | CASSEGAGGTGELFF
- | TRBD1 | TRBJ2-7 | TRBV30 | TGTGCCTGGCAGGGACAGCCGAGCTCCTACGAGCAGTACTTC | CAWQGQPSSYEQYF
- | TRBD2 | TRBJ2-7 | TRBV7-3 | TGTGCCAGCAGCTTAATGTCCAGCGGGACCGACGAGCAGTACTTC | CASSLMSSGTDEQYF
- | - | TRBJ2-3 | TRBV27 | TGTGCCAGCAGAGGCTGGCGTGGGCCAGATACGCAGTATTTT | CASRGWRGPDTQYF
- | - | TRBJ1-1 | TRBV11-2 | TGTGCCAGCAGTCGGGGCACTGAAGCTTTCTTT | CASSRGTEAFF
- | - | TRBJ2-1 | TRBV14 | TGTGCCAGCAGCCAAGAGGCTAGGTCGATCGATGAGCAGTTCTTC | CASSQEARSIDEQFF
- | TRBD1 | TRBJ2-6 | TRBV28 | TGTGCCAGCAGTTTACTAGGGACAGGCTCACCTGGGGCCAACGTCCTGACTTTC | CASSLLGTGSPGANVLTF
- | - | TRBJ1-1 | TRBV24-1 | TGTGCCACCAGTGACAACGCGGTTGGGAACACTGAAGCTTTCTTT | CATSDNAVGNTEAFF
- | - | TRBJ2-1 | TRBV28 | TGTGCCAGCAGTTTATTGTCGGGACACCATTCCTACAATGAGCAGTTCTTC | CASSLLSGHHSYNEQFF
- | TRBD2 | TRBJ2-3 | TRBV5-4 | TGTGCCAGCAGCTCCCGGACTAGCGGGAGGGCAGATACGCAGTATTTT | CASSSRTSGRADTQYF
- | TRBD2 | TRBJ2-5 | TRBV7-2 | TGTGCCAGCAGCTTAGCGCGTGCGGGAGGTCGGGAGACCCAGTACTTC | CASSLARAGGRETQYF